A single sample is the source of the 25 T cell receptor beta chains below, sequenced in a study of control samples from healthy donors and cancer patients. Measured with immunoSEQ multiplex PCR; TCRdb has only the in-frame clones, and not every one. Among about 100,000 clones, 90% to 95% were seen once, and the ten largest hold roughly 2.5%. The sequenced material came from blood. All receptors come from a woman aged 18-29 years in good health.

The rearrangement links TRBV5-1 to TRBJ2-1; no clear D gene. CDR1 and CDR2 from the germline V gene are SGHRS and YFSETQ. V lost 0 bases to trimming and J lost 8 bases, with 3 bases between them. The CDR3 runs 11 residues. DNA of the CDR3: TGCGCCAGCAGCTTGGTCGATGAGCAGTTCTTC. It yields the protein CASSLVDEQFF.

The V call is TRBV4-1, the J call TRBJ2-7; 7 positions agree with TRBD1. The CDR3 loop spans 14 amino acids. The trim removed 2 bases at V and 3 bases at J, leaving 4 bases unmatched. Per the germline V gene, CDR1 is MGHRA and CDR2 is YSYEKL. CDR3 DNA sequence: TGCGCCAGCAGCCAAACACAGGGGTTCTACGAGCAGTACTTC. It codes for CASSQTQGFYEQYF.

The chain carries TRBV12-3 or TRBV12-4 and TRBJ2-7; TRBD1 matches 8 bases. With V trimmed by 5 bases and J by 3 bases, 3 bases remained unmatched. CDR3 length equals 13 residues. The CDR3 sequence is CASSPDRVYEQYF. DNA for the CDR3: TGTGCCAGCAGTCCGGACAGGGTCTACGAGCAGTACTTC.

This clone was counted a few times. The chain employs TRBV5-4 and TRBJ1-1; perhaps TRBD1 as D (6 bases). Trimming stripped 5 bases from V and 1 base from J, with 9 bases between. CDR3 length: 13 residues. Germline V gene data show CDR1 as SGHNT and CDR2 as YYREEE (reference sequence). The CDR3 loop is CASRDRRNTEAFF. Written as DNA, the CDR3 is TGTGCCAGCAGAGACAGGAGGAACACTGAAGCTTTCTTT.

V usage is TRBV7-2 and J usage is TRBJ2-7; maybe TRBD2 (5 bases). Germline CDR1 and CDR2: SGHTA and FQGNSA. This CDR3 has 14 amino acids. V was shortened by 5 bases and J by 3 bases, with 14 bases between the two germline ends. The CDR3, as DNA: TGTGCCAGCAGCCCGGTCGGGGTGGGCTACGAGCAGTACTTC. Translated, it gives CASSPVGVGYEQYF. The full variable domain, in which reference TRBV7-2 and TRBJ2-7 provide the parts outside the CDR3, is GAGVSQSPSNKVTEKGKDVELRCDPISGHTALYWYRQSLGQGLEFLIYFQGNSAPDKSGLPSDRFSAERTGGSVSTLTIQRTQQEDSAVYLCASSPVGVGYEQYFGPGTRLTVT.

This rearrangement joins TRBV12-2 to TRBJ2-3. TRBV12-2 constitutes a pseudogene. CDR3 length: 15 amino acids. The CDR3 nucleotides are TGTGCAAGTCGCTTAGGCCTTAGGTACACAGATACGCAGTATTTT. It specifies CASRLGLRYTDTQYF.

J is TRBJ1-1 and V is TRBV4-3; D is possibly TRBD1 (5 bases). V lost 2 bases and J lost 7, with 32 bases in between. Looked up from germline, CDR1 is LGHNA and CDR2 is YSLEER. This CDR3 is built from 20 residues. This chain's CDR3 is CASSQSRLDRDSRRSSEAFF. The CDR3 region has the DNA TGCGCCAGCAGCCAATCAAGATTAGATAGGGACTCCCGGAGGAGTAGTGAAGCTTTCTTT.

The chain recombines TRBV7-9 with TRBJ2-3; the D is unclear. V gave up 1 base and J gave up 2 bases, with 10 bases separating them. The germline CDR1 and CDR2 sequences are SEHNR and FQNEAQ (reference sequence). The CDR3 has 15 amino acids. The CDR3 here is CASSLGFLVTDTQYF. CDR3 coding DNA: TGTGCCAGCAGCTTAGGTTTTCTGGTCACAGATACGCAGTATTTT.

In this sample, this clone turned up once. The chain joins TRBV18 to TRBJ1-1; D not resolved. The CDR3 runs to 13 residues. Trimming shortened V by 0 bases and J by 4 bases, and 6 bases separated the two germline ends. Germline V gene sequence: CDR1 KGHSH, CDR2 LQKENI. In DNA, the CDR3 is TGTGCCAGCTCACCACCGGTCCCCACTGAAGCTTTCTTT. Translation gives CASSPPVPTEAFF.

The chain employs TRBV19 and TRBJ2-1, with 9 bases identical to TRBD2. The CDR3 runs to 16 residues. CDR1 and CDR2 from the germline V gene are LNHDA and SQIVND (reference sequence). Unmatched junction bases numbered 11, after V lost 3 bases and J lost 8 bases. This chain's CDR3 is CASSIPSGGPGDEQFF. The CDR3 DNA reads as TGTGCCAGTAGTATTCCCAGCGGGGGGCCGGGCGATGAGCAGTTCTTC.

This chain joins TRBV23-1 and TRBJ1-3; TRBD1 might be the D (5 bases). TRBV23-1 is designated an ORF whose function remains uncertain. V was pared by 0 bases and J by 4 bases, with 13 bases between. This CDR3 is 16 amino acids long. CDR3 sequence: CASSQSQGGSGNTIYF. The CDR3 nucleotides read TGCGCCAGCAGTCAATCCCAGGGAGGCTCAGGAAACACCATATATTTT.

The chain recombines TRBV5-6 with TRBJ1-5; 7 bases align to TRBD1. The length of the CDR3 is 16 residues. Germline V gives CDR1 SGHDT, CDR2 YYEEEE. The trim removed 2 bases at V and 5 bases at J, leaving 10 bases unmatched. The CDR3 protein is CASSFGTDLIYQPQHF. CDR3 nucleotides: TGTGCCAGCAGCTTCGGGACAGATCTTATTTATCAGCCCCAGCATTTT. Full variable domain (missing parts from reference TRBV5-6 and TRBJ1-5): DAGVTQSPTHLIKTRGQQVTLRCSPKSGHDTVSWYQQALGQGPQFIFQYYEEEERQRGNFPDRFSGHQFPNYSSELNVNALLLGDSALYLCASSFGTDLIYQPQHFGDGTRLSIL.

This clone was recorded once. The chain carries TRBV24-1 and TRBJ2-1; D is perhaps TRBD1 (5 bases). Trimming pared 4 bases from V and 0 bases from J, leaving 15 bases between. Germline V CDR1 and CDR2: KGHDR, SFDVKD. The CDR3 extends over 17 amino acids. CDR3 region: CATSDRQSTSSYNEQFF. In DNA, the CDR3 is TGTGCCACCAGTGACCGACAGTCTACGAGCTCCTACAATGAGCAGTTCTTC.

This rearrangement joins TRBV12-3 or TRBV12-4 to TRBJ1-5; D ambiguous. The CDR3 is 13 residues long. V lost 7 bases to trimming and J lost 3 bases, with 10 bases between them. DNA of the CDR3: TGTGCCAGCACCTTAGACCCCAATCAGCCCCAGCATTTT. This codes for CASTLDPNQPQHF.

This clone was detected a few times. This CDR3 reads CACDSFRGYQPQHF. DNA for the CDR3: TGTGCCTGTGACTCCTTCCGGGGTTATCAGCCCCAGCATTTT. J is TRBJ1-5 and V is TRBV30; D gene ambiguous. V gave up 6 bases and J gave up 5 bases, with 17 bases separating them. Germline V lookup: CDR1 GTSNPN, CDR2 SVGIG (reference sequence). The CDR3 extends over 14 amino acids.

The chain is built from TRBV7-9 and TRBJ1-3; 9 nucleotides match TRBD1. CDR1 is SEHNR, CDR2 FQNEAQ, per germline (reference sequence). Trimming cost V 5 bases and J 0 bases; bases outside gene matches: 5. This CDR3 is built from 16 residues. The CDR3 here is CASSDQTGGSGNTIYF. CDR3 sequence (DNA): TGTGCCAGCAGCGACCAGACAGGGGGCTCTGGAAACACCATATATTTT.

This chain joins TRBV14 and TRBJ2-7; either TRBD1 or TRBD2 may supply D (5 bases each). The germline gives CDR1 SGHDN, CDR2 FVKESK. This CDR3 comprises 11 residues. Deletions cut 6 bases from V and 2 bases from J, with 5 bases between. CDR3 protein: CASRGPYEQYF. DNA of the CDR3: TGTGCCAGCAGGGGACCCTACGAGCAGTACTTC.

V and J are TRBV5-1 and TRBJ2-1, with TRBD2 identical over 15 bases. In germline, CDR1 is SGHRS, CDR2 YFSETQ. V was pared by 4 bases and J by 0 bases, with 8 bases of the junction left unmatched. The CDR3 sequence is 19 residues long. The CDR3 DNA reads TGCGCCAGCAGCCGGGGACTAGCGGGGGGTTTTTTCTCCTACAATGAGCAGTTCTTC. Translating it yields CASSRGLAGGFFSYNEQFF.

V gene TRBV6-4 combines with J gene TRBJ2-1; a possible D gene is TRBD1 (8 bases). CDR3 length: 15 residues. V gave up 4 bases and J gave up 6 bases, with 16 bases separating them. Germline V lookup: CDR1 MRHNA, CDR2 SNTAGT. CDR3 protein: CASSAGQGGSNEQFF. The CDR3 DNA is TGTGCCAGCAGTGCCGGACAGGGCGGGAGCAATGAGCAGTTCTTC.

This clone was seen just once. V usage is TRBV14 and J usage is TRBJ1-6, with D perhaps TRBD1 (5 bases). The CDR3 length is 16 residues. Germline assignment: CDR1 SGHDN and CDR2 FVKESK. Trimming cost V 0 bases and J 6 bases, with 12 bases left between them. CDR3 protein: CASSQDPGPINSPLHF. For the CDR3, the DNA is TGTGCCAGCAGCCAAGACCCAGGGCCGATTAATTCACCCCTCCACTTT.

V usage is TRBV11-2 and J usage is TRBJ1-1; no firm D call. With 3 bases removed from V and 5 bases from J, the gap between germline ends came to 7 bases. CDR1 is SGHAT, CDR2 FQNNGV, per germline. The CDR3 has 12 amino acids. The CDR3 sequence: CASSLYRTEAFF. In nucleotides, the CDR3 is TGTGCCAGCAGCTTGTACCGAACTGAAGCTTTCTTT.

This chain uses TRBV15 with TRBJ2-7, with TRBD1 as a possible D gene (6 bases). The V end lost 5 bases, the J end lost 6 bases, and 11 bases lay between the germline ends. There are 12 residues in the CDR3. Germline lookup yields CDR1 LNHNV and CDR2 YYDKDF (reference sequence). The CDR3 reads CATSRTAGEQYF. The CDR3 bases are TGTGCCACCAGCCGGACAGCCGGCGAGCAGTACTTC.

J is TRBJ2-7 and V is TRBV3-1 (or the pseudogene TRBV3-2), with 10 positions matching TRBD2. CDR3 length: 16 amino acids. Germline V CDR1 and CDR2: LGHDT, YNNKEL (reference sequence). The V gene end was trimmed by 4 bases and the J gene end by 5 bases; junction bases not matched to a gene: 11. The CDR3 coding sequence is TGTGCCAGCAGCCTCTTAAAAACTAGCGGGAATAACGAGCAGTACTTC. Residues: CASSLLKTSGNNEQYF.

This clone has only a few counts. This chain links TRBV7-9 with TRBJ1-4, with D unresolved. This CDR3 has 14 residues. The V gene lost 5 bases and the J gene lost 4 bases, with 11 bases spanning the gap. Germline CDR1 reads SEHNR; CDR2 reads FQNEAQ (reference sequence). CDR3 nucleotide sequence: TGTGCCAGCAGCCCCTCAATGAATAATGAAAAACTGTTTTTT. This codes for CASSPSMNNEKLFF.

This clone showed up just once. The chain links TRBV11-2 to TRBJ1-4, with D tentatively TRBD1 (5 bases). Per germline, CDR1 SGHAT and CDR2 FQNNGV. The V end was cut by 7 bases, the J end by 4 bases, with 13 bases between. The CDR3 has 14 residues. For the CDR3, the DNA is TGTGCCAGCAACTTGGGGGGAAATAATGAAAAACTGTTTTTT. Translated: CASNLGGNNEKLFF.